The 18 T cell receptor beta chains listed next were all sequenced from one sample in a study of blood T cell repertoires in COVID-19 (dated by TCRdb to about 2020). To prepare the library, the immunoSEQ multiplex PCR assay was applied. Imported from immuneACCESS, the table was reduced by TCRdb to in-frame sequences with V and J called. These copies leave out some clones; in studies compared against another copy, an unresolved V gene accounts for under half, and the cause of the remainder is not known. The sample table shows roughly 30,000 clones, and around 94% are seen once. The top ten clones comprise 0.65% to 0.85% of the sample. Material: peripheral blood. All receptors derive from a woman in her seventies with COVID-19, enrolled during active disease.

The V gene is TRBV28, the J gene TRBJ2-7; TRBD2 might be the D (6 bases). V was shortened by 2 bases and J by 6 bases, with 14 bases between the two germline ends. CDR1 and CDR2 from the germline V gene are MDHEN and SYDVKM. The CDR3 covers 14 residues. CDR3 in DNA: TGTGCCAGCAGTTTAGGGTCGGGGGTCCGCGAGCAGTACTTC. Protein: CASSLGSGVREQYF.

The gene calls are TRBV6-2 or TRBV6-3 and TRBJ1-6, with D possibly matching TRBD1 (6 bases). The V end lost 0 bases, the J end lost 7 bases, and 10 bases lay between the germline ends. CDR1 MNHEY and CDR2 SVGEGT come from the germline V gene. The CDR3 loop spans 15 amino acids. This CDR3 reads CASSYSAGVNSPLHF. CDR3 nucleotide sequence: TGTGCCAGCAGTTACTCGGCAGGGGTAAATTCACCCCTCCACTTT.

J is TRBJ1-1 and V is TRBV6-5, with 9 nucleotides matching TRBD1. In germline, CDR1 is MNHEY, CDR2 SVGAGI. CDR3 length equals 16 residues. The V segment lost 3 bases and the J segment 3 bases; nucleotides outside the gene matches: 8. CDR3 amino acids: CASSYDRDREDTEAFF. CDR3 in DNA: TGTGCCAGCAGTTATGACCGGGACAGGGAAGACACTGAAGCTTTCTTT.

The chain combines TRBV5-8 with TRBJ2-3, with 10 bases that match TRBD2. V shed 5 bases, J shed 5 bases, and the junction held 5 bases outside the gene matches. The germline V gene has CDR1 SGHTS and CDR2 YDEGEE. This CDR3 has 14 residues. The CDR3 loop reads CASRVASGGDTQYF. The CDR3 DNA reads TGTGCCAGCAGGGTTGCTAGCGGGGGAGATACGCAGTATTTT.

V and J are TRBV20-1 and TRBJ1-1, with D uncertain. The CDR3 loop spans 11 amino acids. V lost 3 bases to trimming and J lost 11 bases, with 13 bases between them. Germline loops: CDR1 DFQATT, CDR2 SNEGSKA (reference sequence). CDR3 coding DNA: TGCAGTGCTAGTGACGGACTGGGGGCTTTCTTT. Translating gives CSASDGLGAFF.

The chain recombines TRBV7-9 with TRBJ1-1, with D perhaps TRBD1 (5 bases). Between the trimmed V and J ends, which lost 2 bases and 0 bases, there was a span of 7 bases. The CDR3 loop spans 14 amino acids. Per the germline V gene, CDR1 is SEHNR and CDR2 is FQNEAQ (reference sequence). The CDR3 sequence: CASSLSGMNTEAFF. For the CDR3, the DNA is TGTGCCAGCAGCTTATCAGGGATGAACACTGAAGCTTTCTTT.

The J gene is TRBJ2-3, the V gene TRBV9, with 9 bases aligning to TRBD1. This CDR3 spans 16 amino acids. J lost 1 base, V lost 2 bases, and 5 bases had no gene match. Germline lookup yields CDR1 SGDLS and CDR2 YYNGEE. The CDR3 DNA is TGTGCCAGCAGCGTCCGGTGGGACAGGGGCACAGATACGCAGTATTTT. This codes for CASSVRWDRGTDTQYF. Full variable domain (missing parts from reference TRBV9 and TRBJ2-3): DSGVTQTPKHLITATGQRVTLRCSPRSGDLSVYWYQQSLDQGLQFLIQYYNGEERAKGNILERFSAQQFPDLHSELNLSSLELGDSALYFCASSVRWDRGTDTQYFGPGTRLTVL.

The chain is built from TRBV5-1 and TRBJ2-3; 10 positions agree with TRBD2. This CDR3 spans 18 amino acids. V lost 3 bases and J lost 0; bases outside the gene matches: 10. Germline CDR1 SGHRS, CDR2 YFSETQ. The CDR3 sequence is CASSSGTSASASTDTQYF. The CDR3 nucleotides read TGCGCCAGCAGCTCCGGGACTAGCGCTTCAGCTAGCACAGATACGCAGTATTTT.

V gene TRBV10-3 combines with J gene TRBJ2-7, with 12 bases that match TRBD2. The CDR3 runs to 16 residues. Germline V gives CDR1 ENHRY, CDR2 SYGVKD. The V segment lost 5 bases and the J segment 5 bases; nucleotides outside the gene matches: 10. CDR3 protein: CAISPTSGTSGHEQYF. CDR3 in DNA: TGTGCCATCAGTCCTACCTCCGGGACTAGCGGGCACGAGCAGTACTTC.

This chain links TRBV6-5 with TRBJ1-2; the match to TRBD1 covers 12 bases. The V and J ends lost 7 bases and 7 bases, in that order; junction bases with no gene match: 7. CDR1 MNHEY and CDR2 SVGAGI come from the germline V gene. This CDR3 has 14 amino acids. Here the CDR3 reads CASTWDRGQGGYTF. CDR3 in DNA: TGTGCCAGCACCTGGGACAGGGGGCAAGGTGGCTACACCTTC.

V gene TRBV3-1 (or the pseudogene TRBV3-2) combines with J gene TRBJ2-6, with 7 bases that match TRBD1. The CDR3 is 18 amino acids. Losses at the gene ends were 4 bases for V and 0 bases for J; bases not matched to a gene: 9. Germline V gene data show CDR1 as LGHDT and CDR2 as YNNKEL (reference sequence). The chain's CDR3 is CASSLPHGTASGANVLTF. CDR3 coding DNA: TGTGCCAGCAGCCTGCCTCACGGGACAGCCTCTGGGGCCAACGTCCTGACTTTC.

The rearrangement joins TRBV3-1 (or the pseudogene TRBV3-2) to TRBJ2-2; D ambiguous. V lost 4 bases and J lost 6, with 6 bases in between. This CDR3 has 12 amino acids. Germline lookup yields CDR1 LGHDT and CDR2 YNNKEL (reference sequence). The CDR3 DNA reads as TGTGCCAGCAGCCTCCCTGCCGGGGAGCTGTTTTTT. Translating it yields CASSLPAGELFF.

The chain recombines TRBV4-1 with TRBJ1-5; D not certain. The germline V gene has CDR1 MGHRA and CDR2 YSYEKL. The CDR3 has 17 amino acids. V was trimmed by 0 bases and J by 0 bases, leaving 12 bases between them. The CDR3 protein is CASSQEPTSYSNQPQHF. DNA of the CDR3: TGCGCCAGCAGCCAAGAGCCGACATCTTATAGCAATCAGCCCCAGCATTTT.

CDR3 in DNA: TGTGCCAGCGCTAAAAATACCTATAATTCACCCCTCCACTTT. Translation gives CASAKNTYNSPLHF. The chain joins TRBV28 to TRBJ1-6; D is unclear. V shed 8 bases and J shed 2 bases, with 10 bases lying between them. The CDR3 length is 14 residues. Germline CDR1 MDHEN, CDR2 SYDVKM. Variable domain in full (rest from reference TRBV28 and TRBJ1-6): DVKVTQSSRYLVKRTGEKVFLECVQDMDHENMFWYRQDPGLGLRLIYFSYDVKMKEKGDIPEGYSVSREKKERFSLILESASTNQTSMYLCASAKNTYNSPLHFGNGTRLTVT.

V usage is TRBV9 and J usage is TRBJ2-2; D remains ambiguous. V dropped 5 bases and J dropped 6 bases, with 8 bases sitting between them. Germline assignment: CDR1 SGDLS and CDR2 YYNGEE. The CDR3 loop spans 12 amino acids. The CDR3 nucleotides are TGTGCCAGCAGACCGAGCTCCGGGGAGCTGTTTTTT. It codes for CASRPSSGELFF.

In this sample, this clone turned up once. V and J are TRBV18 and TRBJ1-1, with D possibly TRBD1 on 5 matching bases. The germline V gene encodes CDR1 KGHSH and CDR2 LQKENI. The V end was cut by 10 bases, the J end by 3 bases, with 15 bases between. CDR3 size: 13 residues. The CDR3 protein is CATRLPGDTEAFF. The CDR3, as DNA: TGTGCCACCAGACTCCCGGGGGACACTGAAGCTTTCTTT.

This clone was detected a few times. CDR3 in DNA: TGTGCCAGCAGCCAAGCAGGGGGGAATTCACCCCTCCACTTT. Its protein is CASSQAGGNSPLHF. The gene calls are TRBV3-1 (or the pseudogene TRBV3-2) and TRBJ1-6; 7 bases fit TRBD1. Germline V gene lookup returns CDR1 LGHDT and CDR2 YNNKEL (reference sequence). V dropped 1 base and J dropped 7; count of bases not matched to a gene: 1. The CDR3 spans 14 residues.

The chain is built from TRBV28 and TRBJ1-6, with D possibly TRBD1 on 6 matching bases. Trimming removed 8 bases from V and 10 bases from J, with 24 bases in between. Germline V gives CDR1 MDHEN, CDR2 SYDVKM. The CDR3 is made up of 16 amino acids. Written as DNA, the CDR3 is TGTGCCAGCCTCTCCCCTCAGGGGAATGCTTGGTCACCCCTCCACTTT. It yields the protein CASLSPQGNAWSPLHF.